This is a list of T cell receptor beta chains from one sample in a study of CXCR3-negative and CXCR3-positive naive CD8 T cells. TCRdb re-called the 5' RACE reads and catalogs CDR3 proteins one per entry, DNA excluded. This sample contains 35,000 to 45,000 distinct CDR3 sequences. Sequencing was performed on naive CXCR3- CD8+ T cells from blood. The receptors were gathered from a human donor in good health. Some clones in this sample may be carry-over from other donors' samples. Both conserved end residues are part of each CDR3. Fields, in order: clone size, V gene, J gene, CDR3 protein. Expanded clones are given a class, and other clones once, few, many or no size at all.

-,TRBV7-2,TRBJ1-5,CASSLEGTAYQPQHF
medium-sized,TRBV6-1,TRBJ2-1,CASSEVPPRAYDNEQFF
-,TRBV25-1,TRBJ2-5,CASSDPDRGQETQYF
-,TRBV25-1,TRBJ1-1,CASGQGLNTEAFF
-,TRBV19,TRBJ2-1,CASSIFSGAVNEQFF
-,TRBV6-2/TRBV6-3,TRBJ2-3,CASSLSVAATDTQYF
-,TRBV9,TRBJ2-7,CASSVSGGPTYEQYF
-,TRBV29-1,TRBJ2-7,CSVEDRGSSYEQYF
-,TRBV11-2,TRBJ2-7,CASSLEAGSPYEQYF
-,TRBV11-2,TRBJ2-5,CASSLVGGETQYF
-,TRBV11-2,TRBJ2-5,CASSPTFSGSTERETQYF
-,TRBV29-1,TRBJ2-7,CSVQSSTGGSYEQYF
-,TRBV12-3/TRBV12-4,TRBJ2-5,CASSLAPGIETQYF